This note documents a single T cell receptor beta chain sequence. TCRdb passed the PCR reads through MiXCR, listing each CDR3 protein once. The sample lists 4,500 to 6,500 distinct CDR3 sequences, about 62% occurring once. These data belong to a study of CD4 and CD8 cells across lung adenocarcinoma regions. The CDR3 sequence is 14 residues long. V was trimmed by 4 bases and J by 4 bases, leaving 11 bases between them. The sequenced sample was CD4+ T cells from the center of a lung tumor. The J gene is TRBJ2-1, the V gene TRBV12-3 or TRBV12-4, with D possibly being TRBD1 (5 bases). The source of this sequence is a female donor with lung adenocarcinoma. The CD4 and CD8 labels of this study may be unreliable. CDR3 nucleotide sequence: TGTGCCAGCAGTTCAGGGCGAAAATACAATGAGCAGTTCTTC. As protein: CASSSGRKYNEQFF.